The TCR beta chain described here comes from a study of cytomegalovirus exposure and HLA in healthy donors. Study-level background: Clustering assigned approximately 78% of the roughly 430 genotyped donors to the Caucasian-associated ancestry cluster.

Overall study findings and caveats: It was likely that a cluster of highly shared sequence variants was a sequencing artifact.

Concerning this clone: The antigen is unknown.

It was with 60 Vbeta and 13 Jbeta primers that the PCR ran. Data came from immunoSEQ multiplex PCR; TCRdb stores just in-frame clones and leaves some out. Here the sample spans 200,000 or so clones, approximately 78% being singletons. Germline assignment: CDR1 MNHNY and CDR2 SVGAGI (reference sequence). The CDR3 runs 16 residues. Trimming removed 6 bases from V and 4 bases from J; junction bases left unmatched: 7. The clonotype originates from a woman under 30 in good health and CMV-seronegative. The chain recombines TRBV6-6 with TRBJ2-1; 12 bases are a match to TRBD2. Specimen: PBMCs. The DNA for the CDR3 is TGTGCCAGCAGCAATCCTAGCGGGAGGGGTTACAATGAGCAGTTCTTC. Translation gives CASSNPSGRGYNEQFF.